This T cell receptor beta chain was sequenced in a study of regulatory T cells in long-lasting Graves disease. Germline-derived CDR1 and CDR2 are SGHRS and YFSETQ. The CDR3 is made up of 14 amino acids. V lost 1 base and J lost 3; bases outside the gene matches: 3. There are many counts of this clonotype. The antigen is unknown. Stated time point: newly diagnosed GD, antithyroid drugs for less than 3 months. PBMC-derived RNA was used for the TCR library. Study findings and constraints: The TCR repertoire of persistent Graves' patients was less diverse than that of newly diagnosed ones.

Combining iRepertoire HTBI primers with Arm-PCR of CDR3 regions, the authors built TCR beta libraries. A single record per CDR3 protein comes from TCRdb applying MiXCR to the multiplex PCR reads. The table lists a few hundred thousand distinct CDR3 sequences, 12% of them singletons. Separately, the same data were catalogued under a study of T cells in Graves' hyperthyroidism and ophthalmopathy. Turning to that study: Clinical symptoms, serum thyroxine, TRAb, thyroid ultrasound and orbital computed tomography informed diagnoses. Ophthalmopathy and stable hyperthyroidism were separated by a 13 V-J model.

The V call is TRBV5-1, the J call TRBJ2-7; 8 bases agree with TRBD1. The sequence came from a woman younger than 30 with Graves disease. This material consisted of peripheral blood mononuclear cells (PBMCs), taken at new diagnosis, from a patient treated with antithyroid drugs. The CDR3 loop is CASSLRTGGYEQYF. Written as DNA, the CDR3 is TGCGCCAGCAGCTTGAGAACAGGGGGCTACGAGCAGTACTTC.